The 23 T cell receptor beta chains listed next were all sequenced from one sample in a study of blood T cells in healthy people across ages. Together with a sample-barcoded 5' primer, a J-beta primer mix was included in a second PCR lasting about 7 to 11 cycles. TCRdb re-derived calls from the 5' RACE reads in MiXCR, one entry per CDR3 protein. The table has approximately 490,000 distinct CDR3 sequences, about 25% seen once; the top ten hold under 9%. The same sample was also used in a study of T cells of mothers and their children.

Source material: blood. These receptors all come from a boy under 18 in good health.

The V and J genes are TRBV20-1 and TRBJ1-5, with no clear D. The ends were cut back, 0 bases at V and 3 bases at J, with 9 bases in the middle. The CDR3 is 14 residues long. Germline V gene data show CDR1 as DFQATT and CDR2 as SNEGSKA (reference sequence). The CDR3 DNA follows: TGCAGTGCTAGAGATCTACCCGTCAATCAGCCCCAGCATTTT. Translated: CSARDLPVNQPQHF.

This clonotype was recorded at least ten times. The chain carries TRBV7-9 and TRBJ2-7; TRBD2 aligns across 7 bases. From germline, CDR1 is SEHNR and CDR2 FQNEAQ (reference sequence). CDR3 length equals 15 residues. The V segment lost 3 bases and the J segment 5 bases; nucleotides outside the gene matches: 10. The CDR3 region is CASSFPERGINEQYF. The DNA of the CDR3 is TGTGCCAGCAGCTTTCCCGAGCGGGGAATAAACGAGCAGTACTTC.

This clonotype was detected a few times. The V and J genes are TRBV25-1 and TRBJ1-4; D unresolved. Germline V gene data show CDR1 as MGHDK and CDR2 as SYGVNS. Trimming took off 5 bases at V and 8 bases at J, with 18 bases between the two ends. CDR3 size: 15 residues. CDR3 nucleotide sequence: TGTGCCAGCAGTTCCACGGACGAATATCGCGAAAAACTGTTTTTT. Amino acids: CASSSTDEYREKLFF.

The gene calls are TRBV29-1 and TRBJ2-7; no definite D call. Germline V CDR1 and CDR2: SQVTM, ANQGSEA. CDR3 length equals 13 residues. Trimming stripped 7 bases from V and 0 bases from J, with 13 bases between. CDR3 sequence: CSAAPTNSYEQYF. Written as DNA, the CDR3 is TGCAGCGCCGCCCCCACGAACTCCTACGAGCAGTACTTC.

This clonotype was counted between two and nine times. The chain links TRBV7-9 to TRBJ1-4, with 8 bases that match TRBD1. The CDR3 loop spans 16 amino acids. Germline CDR1 reads SEHNR; CDR2 reads FQNEAQ (reference sequence). The ends lost 5 bases at V and 5 bases at J; junction bases unmatched: 10. CDR3 amino acids: CASSKTPGQENEKLFF. CDR3 sequence (DNA): TGTGCCAGCAGCAAGACTCCGGGACAGGAAAATGAAAAACTGTTTTTT.

This sequence joins TRBV14 and TRBJ2-5; D remains ambiguous. The J call is doubtful: the DNA matches TRBJ2-1 better. Germline lookup yields CDR1 SGHDN and CDR2 FVKESK. The CDR3 contains 12 residues. The CDR3 loop is CASSQDHNEQFF. CDR3 bases: TGTGCCAGCAGCCAGGACCACAATGAGCAGTTCTTC.

Points on this clonotype: Being one base from a much bigger clone, this may be a read error. This CDR3 fails to terminate in the conserved phenylalanine or tryptophan, so it likely reflects a read error. This chain links TRBV20-1 with TRBJ2-7, with TRBD2 as a possible D gene (6 bases). Germline V CDR1 and CDR2: DFQATT, SNEGSKA (reference sequence). The V and J ends lost 6 bases and 0 bases respectively, with 18 bases between them. This CDR3 has 15 residues. The CDR3 here is CSALGGGKTSYEQYS. In DNA, the CDR3 is TGCAGTGCCCTCGGTGGGGGGAAGACCTCCTACGAGCAGTACTCC.

The table lists this clonotype with a few counts. The rearrangement uses TRBV12-3 or TRBV12-4 and TRBJ2-7, with a tentative D call TRBD1 (6 bases). Trimming cost V 6 bases and J 2 bases, with 14 bases left between them. The CDR3 is made up of 14 amino acids. Here the CDR3 reads CASSSRQVPYEQYF. CDR3 DNA sequence: TGTGCCAGCAGCTCTAGACAGGTGCCCTACGAGCAGTACTTC.

This clonotype was seen more than once but under ten times. J is TRBJ1-4 and V is TRBV7-9; perhaps TRBD1 as D (5 bases). The CDR3 contains 15 residues. The germline gives CDR1 SEHNR, CDR2 FQNEAQ (reference sequence). The V gene lost 7 bases and the J gene lost 3 bases, with 15 bases spanning the gap. CDR3 loop: CASTSSGMANEKLFF. The CDR3 coding sequence is TGTGCCAGCACTTCGTCAGGGATGGCTAATGAAAAACTGTTTTTT. Variable domain in full (rest from reference TRBV7-9 and TRBJ1-4): DTGVSQNPRHKITKRGQNVTFRCDPISEHNRLYWYRQTLGQGPEFLTYFQNEAQLEKSRLLSDRFSAERPKGSFSTLEIQRTEQGDSAMYLCASTSSGMANEKLFFGSGTQLSVL.

This clonotype was picked up a small number of times. The genes are TRBV5-1 and TRBJ1-4; D not certain. The V end was cut by 4 bases, the J end by 7 bases, with 17 bases between. Germline-derived CDR1 and CDR2 are SGHRS and YFSETQ. The CDR3 runs to 15 residues. This CDR3 is CASSADPSGVEKLFF. The CDR3 DNA is TGCGCCAGCAGCGCTGACCCCAGTGGAGTTGAAAAACTGTTTTTT.

The genes are TRBV6-5 and TRBJ2-2; maybe TRBD2 (6 bases). The CDR3 contains 15 residues. Germline CDR1 reads MNHEY; CDR2 reads SVGAGI. V was cut by 2 bases and J by 1 base, with 8 bases left in between. CDR3 DNA sequence: TGTGCCAGCAGTTACGACGGGAGGAACACCGGGGAGCTGTTTTTT. It encodes CASSYDGRNTGELFF.

This chain uses TRBV5-6 with TRBJ2-3; D is unresolved. The germline V gene encodes CDR1 SGHDT and CDR2 YYEEEE. Deletions cut 0 bases from V and 2 bases from J, with 19 bases between. This CDR3 comprises 18 residues. CDR3 protein: CASSLVGNGSPFTDTQYF. Written as DNA, the CDR3 is TGTGCCAGCAGCTTGGTAGGGAATGGCTCTCCCTTCACAGATACGCAGTATTTT.

This clonotype was counted between two and nine times. The rearrangement joins TRBV19 to TRBJ1-5, with a weak D call TRBD1 (5 bases). The CDR3 has 14 amino acids. In germline, CDR1 is LNHDA, CDR2 SQIVND (reference sequence). V was pared by 3 bases and J by 0 bases, with 6 bases between. The CDR3 DNA is TGTGCCAGTAGTATTGGGGCTAGCAATCAGCCCCAGCATTTT. It is translated as CASSIGASNQPQHF.

This clonotype has at least ten counts. One end of the junction is discordant with germline, which a read error may explain. The V call is TRBV18, the J call TRBJ2-5, with TRBD2 as a possible D gene (6 bases). From germline, CDR1 is KGHSH and CDR2 LQKENI. The CDR3 is made up of 13 amino acids. The CDR3 DNA sequence: TGCGCCAGCAGCCCCGGGAGTCAAGAGACCCAGTACTTC. Protein: CASSPGSQETQYF.

CDR3 nucleotides: TGTGCCAGCAGCAAAACAGGGGGCTCTGCCTACCAAGAGACCCAGTACTTC. Translation: CASSKTGGSAYQETQYF. This rearrangement joins TRBV7-8 to TRBJ2-5; 9 bases agree with TRBD1. This CDR3 is 17 amino acids long. The junction had 10 bases not matched to a gene; V was cut back by 5 bases and J by 0 bases. Germline assignment: CDR1 SGHVS and CDR2 FQNEAQ.

This clonotype has more than one count but fewer than ten. The chain recombines TRBV7-9 with TRBJ2-1, with 8 bases fitting TRBD1. The CDR3 extends over 15 amino acids. Germline V gene sequence: CDR1 SEHNR, CDR2 FQNEAQ (reference sequence). The ends lost 2 bases at V and 4 bases at J; junction bases unmatched: 4. The CDR3 DNA reads TGTGCCAGCAGCTTACCCGGGACAGGTTACAATGAGCAGTTCTTC. This sequence encodes CASSLPGTGYNEQFF.

This chain connects TRBV4-2 to TRBJ1-1; D uncertain. Germline V gives CDR1 LGHNA, CDR2 YNFKEQ. Between the trimmed V and J ends, which lost 0 bases and 3 bases, there was a span of 23 bases. CDR3 length: 19 amino acids. CDR3 coding DNA: TGTGCCAGCAGCCAAGACAAAGGAGTCTCGCGGATTCTCTACACTGAAGCTTTCTTT. Encoded protein: CASSQDKGVSRILYTEAFF.

This clonotype was seen only a few times. The V and J genes are TRBV9 and TRBJ2-5; D possibly corresponds to TRBD2 (7 bases). The ends were cut back, 6 bases at V and 0 bases at J, with 12 bases in the middle. The CDR3 runs to 14 residues. CDR1 is SGDLS and CDR2 is YYNGEE in the germline V gene. The CDR3 is CASNAGAYQETQYF. The CDR3 nucleotides are TGTGCCAGCAATGCGGGGGCTTACCAAGAGACCCAGTACTTC.

This rearrangement joins TRBV12-3 or TRBV12-4 to TRBJ2-3; 9 bases agree with TRBD1. V shed 2 bases and J 6 bases; nucleotides not matched to a gene: 6. The CDR3 contains 15 residues. As DNA, the CDR3 is TGTGCCAGCAGTTTAAAACGGACAGGGGCGGATACGCAGTATTTT. Protein: CASSLKRTGADTQYF.

The CDR3 sequence is CASSRKGLAGADTQYF. DNA of the CDR3: TGCGCCAGCAGCCGAAAGGGACTAGCGGGAGCAGATACGCAGTATTTT. This chain connects TRBV4-1 to TRBJ2-3; 14 bases are a match to TRBD2. The J segment lost 4 bases and the V segment lost 4 bases, leaving 4 bases of the junction unmatched. The CDR3 consists of 16 residues. Germline V gene data show CDR1 as MGHRA and CDR2 as YSYEKL.

This clonotype was detected a few times. This rearrangement joins TRBV4-2 to TRBJ2-7; 10 bases align to TRBD2. Germline V gives CDR1 LGHNA, CDR2 YNFKEQ. The V gene end was trimmed by 0 bases and the J gene end by 3 bases; junction bases not matched to a gene: 11. The CDR3 totals 18 residues. The DNA for the CDR3 is TGTGCCAGCAGCCAAGAGAGGACTAGCGGTGTGAACGGCTACGAGCAGTACTTC. Translation: CASSQERTSGVNGYEQYF.

This clonotype was observed a handful of times. The chain has TRBV28 and TRBJ2-7; no firm D call. There are 13 residues in the CDR3. The germline V gene has CDR1 MDHEN and CDR2 SYDVKM. V lost 7 bases and J 9 bases, leaving 19 bases between the germline ends. The CDR3, as DNA: TGTGCCAGCACCTCTTTGGGGAACGGCGGGCAGTACTTC. Encoded protein: CASTSLGNGGQYF. The variable domain in full, with the rest retrieved from reference TRBV28 and TRBJ2-7, is DVKVTQSSRYLVKRTGEKVFLECVQDMDHENMFWYRQDPGLGLRLIYFSYDVKMKEKGDIPEGYSVSREKKERFSLILESASTNQTSMYLCASTSLGNGGQYFGPGTRLTVT.

With respect to this clonotype: A much larger clone differs from this one at a single base, so this may be a read error. The rearrangement links TRBV6-5 to TRBJ1-1; D not certain. Germline V CDR1 and CDR2: MNHEY, SVGAGI. The CDR3 runs 11 residues. Trimming pared 4 bases from V and 12 bases from J, leaving 12 bases between. CDR3 sequence reads: CASSSGPKPFF. The CDR3 nucleotides read TGTGCCAGCAGTTCCGGACCCAAACCTTTCTTT.